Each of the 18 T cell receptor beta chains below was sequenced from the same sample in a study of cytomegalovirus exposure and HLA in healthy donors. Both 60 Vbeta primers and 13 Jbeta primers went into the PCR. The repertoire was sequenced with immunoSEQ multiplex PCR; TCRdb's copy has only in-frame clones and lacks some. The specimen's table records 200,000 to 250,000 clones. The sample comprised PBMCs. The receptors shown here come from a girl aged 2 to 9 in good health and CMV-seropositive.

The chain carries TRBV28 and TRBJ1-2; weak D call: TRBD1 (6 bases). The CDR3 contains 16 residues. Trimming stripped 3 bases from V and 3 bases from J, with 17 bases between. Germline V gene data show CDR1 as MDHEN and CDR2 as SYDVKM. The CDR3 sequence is CASSFPGGRGDYGYTF. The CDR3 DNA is TGTGCCAGCAGTTTTCCGGGGGGGAGGGGGGACTATGGCTACACCTTC.

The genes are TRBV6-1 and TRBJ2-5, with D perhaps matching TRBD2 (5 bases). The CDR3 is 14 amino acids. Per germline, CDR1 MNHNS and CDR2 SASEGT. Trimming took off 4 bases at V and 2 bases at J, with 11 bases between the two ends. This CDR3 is CASSVPPGQETQYF. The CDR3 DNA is TGTGCCAGCAGTGTGCCCCCGGGGCAAGAGACCCAGTACTTC.

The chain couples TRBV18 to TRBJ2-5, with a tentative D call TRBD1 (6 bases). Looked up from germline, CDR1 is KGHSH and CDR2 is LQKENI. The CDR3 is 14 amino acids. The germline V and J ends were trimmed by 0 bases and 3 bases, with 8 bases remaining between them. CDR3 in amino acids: CASSPPGQKETQYF. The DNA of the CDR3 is TGTGCCAGCTCACCACCGGGACAAAAAGAGACCCAGTACTTC.

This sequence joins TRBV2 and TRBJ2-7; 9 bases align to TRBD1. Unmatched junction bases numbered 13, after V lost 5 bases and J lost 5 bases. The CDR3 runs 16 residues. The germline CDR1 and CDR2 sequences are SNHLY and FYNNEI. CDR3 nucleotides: TGTGCCAGCAGTATATCTTATCGGACAGGGGTCAACGAGCAGTACTTC. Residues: CASSISYRTGVNEQYF.

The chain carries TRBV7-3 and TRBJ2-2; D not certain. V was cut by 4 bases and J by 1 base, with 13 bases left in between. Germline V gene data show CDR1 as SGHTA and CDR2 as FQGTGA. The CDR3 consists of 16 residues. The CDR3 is CASSSPSELNTGELFF. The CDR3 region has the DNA TGTGCCAGCAGCTCCCCCAGCGAATTGAACACCGGGGAGCTGTTTTTT.

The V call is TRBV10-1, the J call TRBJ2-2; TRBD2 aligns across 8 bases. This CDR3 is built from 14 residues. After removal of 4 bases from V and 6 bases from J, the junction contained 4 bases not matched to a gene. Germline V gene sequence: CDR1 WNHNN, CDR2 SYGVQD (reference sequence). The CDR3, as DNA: TGCGCCAGCAGTGGTCTAGCGGGCGCCGGGGAGCTGTTTTTT. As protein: CASSGLAGAGELFF.

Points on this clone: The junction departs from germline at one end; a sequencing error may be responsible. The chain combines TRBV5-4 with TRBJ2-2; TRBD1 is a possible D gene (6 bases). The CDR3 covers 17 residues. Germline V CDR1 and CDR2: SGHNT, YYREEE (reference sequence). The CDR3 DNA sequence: TGTGCCAGCAGCTCGGTAAAGGACAGCACGAACACCGGGGAGTTGTTTTTT. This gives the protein CASSSVKDSTNTGELFF.

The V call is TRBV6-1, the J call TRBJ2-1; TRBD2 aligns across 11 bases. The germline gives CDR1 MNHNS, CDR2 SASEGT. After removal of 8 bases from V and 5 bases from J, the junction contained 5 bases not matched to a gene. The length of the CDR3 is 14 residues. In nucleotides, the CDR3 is TGTGCCAGCTCAAGGGGACTAGCGGACAATGAGCAGTTCTTC. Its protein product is CASSRGLADNEQFF.

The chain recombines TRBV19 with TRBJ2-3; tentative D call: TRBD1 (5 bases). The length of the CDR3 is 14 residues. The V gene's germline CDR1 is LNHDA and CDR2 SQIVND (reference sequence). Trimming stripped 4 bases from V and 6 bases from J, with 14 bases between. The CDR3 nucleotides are TGTGCCAGTAGTAAGGGGATTGCCCTGGATACGCAGTATTTT. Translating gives CASSKGIALDTQYF.

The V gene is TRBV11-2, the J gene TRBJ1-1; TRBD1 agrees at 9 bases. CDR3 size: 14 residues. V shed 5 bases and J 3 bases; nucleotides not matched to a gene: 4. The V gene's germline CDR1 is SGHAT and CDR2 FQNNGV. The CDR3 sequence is CASSITGGHTEAFF. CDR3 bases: TGTGCCAGCAGCATAACAGGGGGCCACACTGAAGCTTTCTTT. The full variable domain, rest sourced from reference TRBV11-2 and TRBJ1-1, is EAGVAQSPRYKIIEKRQSVAFWCNPISGHATLYWYQQILGQGPKLLIQFQNNGVVDDSQLPKDRFSAERLKGVDSTLKIQPAKLEDSAVYLCASSITGGHTEAFFGQGTRLTVV.

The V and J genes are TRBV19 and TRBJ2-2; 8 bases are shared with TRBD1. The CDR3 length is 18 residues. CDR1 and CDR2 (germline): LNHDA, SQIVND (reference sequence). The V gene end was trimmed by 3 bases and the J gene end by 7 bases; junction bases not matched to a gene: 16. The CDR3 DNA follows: TGTGCCAGTAGTATTGGGACAGGCGGATACGCTTCCCTCGGGGAGCTGTTTTTT. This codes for CASSIGTGGYASLGELFF.

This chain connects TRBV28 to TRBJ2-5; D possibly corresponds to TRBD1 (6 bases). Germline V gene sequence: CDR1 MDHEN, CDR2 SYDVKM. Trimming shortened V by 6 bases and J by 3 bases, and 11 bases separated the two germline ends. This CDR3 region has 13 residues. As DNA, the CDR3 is TGTGCCAGCAGGGCGACAGGAGAAGAGACCCAGTACTTC. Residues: CASRATGEETQYF.

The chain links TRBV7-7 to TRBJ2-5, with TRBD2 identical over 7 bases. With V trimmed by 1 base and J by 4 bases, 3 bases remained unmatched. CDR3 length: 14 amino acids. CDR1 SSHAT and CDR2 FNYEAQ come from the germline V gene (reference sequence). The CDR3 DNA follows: TGTGCCAGCAGCTTAGGTCTAGCGGTAGAGACCCAGTACTTC. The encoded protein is CASSLGLAVETQYF.

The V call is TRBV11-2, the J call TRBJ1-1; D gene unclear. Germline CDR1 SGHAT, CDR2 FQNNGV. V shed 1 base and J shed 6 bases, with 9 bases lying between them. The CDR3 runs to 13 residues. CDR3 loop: CASSLVAVAEAFF. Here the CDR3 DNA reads TGTGCCAGCAGCTTAGTTGCGGTTGCTGAAGCTTTCTTT.

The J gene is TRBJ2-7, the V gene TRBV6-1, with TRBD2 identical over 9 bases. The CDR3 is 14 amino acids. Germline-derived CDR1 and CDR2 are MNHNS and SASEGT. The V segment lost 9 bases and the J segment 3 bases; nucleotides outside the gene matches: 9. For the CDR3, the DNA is TGTGCCAGTAATAGCGGGAGTGCTTTCTACGAGCAGTACTTC. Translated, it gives CASNSGSAFYEQYF.

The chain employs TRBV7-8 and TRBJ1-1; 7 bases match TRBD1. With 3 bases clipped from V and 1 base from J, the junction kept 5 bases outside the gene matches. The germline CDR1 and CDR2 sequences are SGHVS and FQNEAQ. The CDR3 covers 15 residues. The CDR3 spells CASSLTGTANTEAFF. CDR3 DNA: TGTGCCAGCAGCTTGACCGGGACAGCGAACACTGAAGCTTTCTTT.

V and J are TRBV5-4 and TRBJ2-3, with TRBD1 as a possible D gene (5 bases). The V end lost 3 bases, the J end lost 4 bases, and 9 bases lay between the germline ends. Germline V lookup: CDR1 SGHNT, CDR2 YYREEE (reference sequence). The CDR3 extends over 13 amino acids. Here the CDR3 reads CASSSPGSDTQYF. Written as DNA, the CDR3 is TGTGCCAGCAGCTCCCCAGGGTCAGATACGCAGTATTTT.

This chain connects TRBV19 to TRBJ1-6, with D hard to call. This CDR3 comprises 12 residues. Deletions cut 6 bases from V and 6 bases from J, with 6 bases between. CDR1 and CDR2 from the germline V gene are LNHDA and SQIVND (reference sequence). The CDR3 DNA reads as TGTGCCAGTAGCCCTCTTAATTCACCCCTCCACTTT. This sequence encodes CASSPLNSPLHF.